This TCR beta chain appears in the sequencing data of a study of T-cell reconstitution after alpha-beta-depleted transplantation in children. The CDR3 totals 15 residues. Germline CDR1 is ENHRY and CDR2 is SYGVKD. The V segment lost 4 bases and the J segment 7 bases; nucleotides outside the gene matches: 9. The table lists this clonotype with a few counts. Unique molecular identifiers were incorporated when the TCRbeta library was constructed. Each CDR3 protein gets one entry after TCRdb re-called the PCR reads with MiXCR. The sample lists just under 550,000 distinct CDR3 sequences; roughly 18% were seen once.

This chain connects TRBV10-3 to TRBJ2-7, with 11 nucleotides matching TRBD1. This clonotype was obtained from a human donor who donated a stem cell graft to a child with acute lymphoblastic leukemia. The input for sequencing was PBMCs from the stem cell graft donor, taken from the stem cell graft. CDR3 sequence reads: CAISGRTGGPEEQYF. The CDR3 coding sequence is TGTGCCATCAGTGGCCGGACAGGGGGCCCGGAGGAGCAGTACTTC.